This T cell receptor beta chain was observed in a study of blood T cell repertoires in COVID-19. Enrolled during active infection, Seattle patients were then followed longitudinally. Germline loops: CDR1 LGHNA, CDR2 YNFKEQ. V was clipped by 1 base and J by 8 bases; unmatched bases: 4. This CDR3 has 13 residues. Libraries were prepared by immunoSEQ multiplex PCR; TCRdb keeps only in-frame clonotypes and omits some of them. The data show approximately 330,000 clones, with approximately 86% seen just once and roughly 8.9% held by the top ten. Sequenced sample: peripheral blood. This TCR derives from a man younger than 40 with COVID-19, enrolled during active disease. The genes are TRBV4-2 and TRBJ1-2; TRBD1 agrees at 7 bases. Here the CDR3 DNA reads TGTGCCAGCAGCCAAGTAGGGGGCTGGGGCTACACCTTC. Encoded protein: CASSQVGGWGYTF.